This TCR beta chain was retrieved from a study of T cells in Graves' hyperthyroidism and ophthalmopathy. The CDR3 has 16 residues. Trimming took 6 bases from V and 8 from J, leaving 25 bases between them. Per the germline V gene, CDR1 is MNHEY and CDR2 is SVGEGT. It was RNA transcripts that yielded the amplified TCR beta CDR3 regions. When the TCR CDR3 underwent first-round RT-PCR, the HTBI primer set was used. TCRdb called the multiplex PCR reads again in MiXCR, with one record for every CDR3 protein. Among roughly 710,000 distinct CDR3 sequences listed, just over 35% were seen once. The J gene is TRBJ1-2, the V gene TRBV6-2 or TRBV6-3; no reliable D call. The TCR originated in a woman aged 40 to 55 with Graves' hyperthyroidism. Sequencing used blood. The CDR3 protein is CASSQGIRPKVEGYTF. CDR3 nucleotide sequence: TGTGCCAGCAGCCAAGGGATACGACCCAAGGTCGAGGGCTACACCTTC.